Presented here are 10 T cell receptor beta chains from one specimen sequenced in a study of blood T cells in healthy people across ages. Together with a sample-barcoded 5' primer, a J-beta primer mix was included in a second PCR lasting roughly 6 to 12 cycles. TCRdb re-analysed the 5' RACE reads in MiXCR, keeping a single row per CDR3 protein. This table holds more than 650,000 distinct CDR3 sequences, about 26% found once. This sample also appeared in a second study, on T cells of mothers and their children.

The sequenced sample was blood. All receptors come from a boy aged 5 to 17 in good health.

This clonotype has only a few counts. Mismatch with germline at one junction end may stem from a read error. The chain joins TRBV12-5 to TRBJ1-1; D may be TRBD1 (5 bases). Germline loops: CDR1 LGHNT, CDR2 FRNRAP. The CDR3 loop spans 16 amino acids. CDR3 region: CAGGWVLRGVNTEAFF. CDR3 sequence (DNA): TGTGCTGGTGGTTGGGTCCTGAGGGGCGTGAACACTGAAGCTTTCTTT. Drawing the rest from reference TRBV12-5 and TRBJ1-1, the complete variable domain is DARVTQTPRHKVTEMGQEVTMRCQPILGHNTVFWYRQTMMQGLELLAYFRNRAPLDDSGMPKDRFSAEMPDATLATLKIQPSEPRDSAVYFCAGGWVLRGVNTEAFFGQGTRLTVV.

V and J are TRBV7-3 and TRBJ2-1; D may be TRBD2 (5 bases). CDR3 length equals 15 residues. Trimming removed 5 bases at V and 4 bases at J, with 15 bases between. Germline CDR1 is SGHTA and CDR2 is FQGTGA. Here the CDR3 DNA reads TGTGCCAGCAGCCTCCAAGCGGCGGCTTACAATGAGCAGTTCTTC. Translated: CASSLQAAAYNEQFF.

This sequence joins TRBV2 and TRBJ2-3; D is uncertain. The V gene's germline CDR1 is SNHLY and CDR2 FYNNEI. The V and J ends lost 4 bases and 6 bases respectively, with 11 bases between them. The CDR3 spans 13 residues. This CDR3 is CASSAGLGDTQYF. Here the CDR3 DNA reads TGTGCCAGCAGTGCTGGCCTGGGGGATACGCAGTATTTT. Complete variable domain (other parts from reference TRBV2 and TRBJ2-3): EPEVTQTPSHQVTQMGQEVILRCVPISNHLYFYWYRQILGQKVEFLVSFYNNEISEKSEIFDDQFSVERPDGSNFTLKIRSTKLEDSAMYFCASSAGLGDTQYFGPGTRLTVL.

The V gene is TRBV12-3 or TRBV12-4, the J gene TRBJ1-1, with D possibly being TRBD1 (6 bases). The germline V and J ends were trimmed by 2 bases and 11 bases, with 21 bases remaining between them. The CDR3 spans 15 residues. CDR3 amino acids: CASSLTFGGPGLAFF. The CDR3 bases are TGTGCCAGCAGTTTAACTTTCGGGGGGCCAGGGTTGGCTTTCTTT.

The chain employs TRBV20-1 and TRBJ2-1, with TRBD2 matching 12 bases. From germline, CDR1 is DFQATT and CDR2 SNEGSKA (reference sequence). The length of the CDR3 is 15 residues. J was trimmed by 9 bases and V by 0 bases; bases with no gene match: 6. Written as DNA, the CDR3 is TGCAGTGCTAGAGATCTAGCGGGGGGGCGCGGTGAGCAGTTCTTC. This gives the protein CSARDLAGGRGEQFF.

A few counts support this clonotype. The genes are TRBV5-4 and TRBJ2-5; TRBD1 might be the D (5 bases). The ends were cut back, 10 bases at V and 2 bases at J, with 15 bases in the middle. The CDR3 is made up of 13 amino acids. The germline gives CDR1 SGHNT, CDR2 YYREEE (reference sequence). CDR3 in DNA: TGTGCCTGGCGACAGATAGCACAAGAGACCCAGTACTTC. Translated, it gives CAWRQIAQETQYF.

This clonotype has only one observation. This chain joins TRBV12-3 or TRBV12-4 and TRBJ1-4, with D perhaps TRBD1 (5 bases). This CDR3 is 16 amino acids long. The V and J ends lost 2 bases and 4 bases respectively, with 14 bases between them. The CDR3 DNA follows: TGTGCCAGCAGTTTACTAGGAGGGGCGGGTAATGAAAAACTGTTTTTT. It is translated as CASSLLGGAGNEKLFF.

The gene calls are TRBV5-1 and TRBJ2-2; D is unclear. Germline CDR1 reads SGHRS; CDR2 reads YFSETQ. The CDR3 loop spans 16 amino acids. Between the trimmed V and J ends, which lost 0 bases and 0 bases, there was a span of 9 bases. CDR3 sequence: CASSLVSRSNTGELFF. The CDR3 nucleotides are TGCGCCAGCAGCTTGGTGAGTCGCTCGAACACCGGGGAGCTGTTTTTT.

This chain joins TRBV18 and TRBJ2-1, with a tentative D call TRBD1 (6 bases). CDR1 and CDR2 (germline): KGHSH, LQKENI. The ends were cut back, 6 bases at V and 5 bases at J, with 14 bases in the middle. The length of the CDR3 is 14 residues. Written as DNA, the CDR3 is TGTGCCAGCTCTCCCGGACAGACTAACAATGAGCAGTTCTTC. Translating gives CASSPGQTNNEQFF. Together with reference TRBV18 and TRBJ2-1, the CDR3 gives the full variable domain: NAGVMQNPRHLVRRRGQEARLRCSPMKGHSHVYWYRQLPEEGLKFMVYLQKENIIDESGMPKERFSAEFPKEGPSILRIQQVVRGDSAAYFCASSPGQTNNEQFFGPGTRLTVL.

The chain is built from TRBV7-6 and TRBJ1-4; tentative D call: TRBD1 (6 bases). The CDR3 contains 15 residues. V lost 7 bases and J lost 8, with 20 bases in between. Germline CDR1 and CDR2: SGHVS and FNYEAQ. CDR3 in DNA: TGTGCCAGCACCCGGGAGGTCCAGGGGAGCGAAAAACTGTTTTTT. As protein: CASTREVQGSEKLFF.